Below are 27 T cell receptor beta chains sequenced from a single sample in a study of cytomegalovirus exposure and HLA in healthy donors. The PCR was carried out with 60 Vbeta primers and 13 Jbeta primers. Assay used: immunoSEQ multiplex PCR; TCRdb lists only in-frame clones, some missing. Among 90,000 or so clones listed, around 74% were seen once. The sequencing input was PBMCs. The source of these receptors is a boy aged 5 to 17 in good health and CMV-seronegative.

In its sample, this clone was seen once. The genes are TRBV9 and TRBJ1-2, with D possibly being TRBD1 (5 bases). The CDR3 runs to 16 residues. In germline, CDR1 is SGDLS, CDR2 YYNGEE. Trimming took 0 bases from V and 5 from J, leaving 17 bases between them. CDR3 sequence (DNA): TGTGCCAGCAGCGTAGCTGGAGGGGAGGGGTGGTATGGCTACACCTTC. This sequence encodes CASSVAGGEGWYGYTF.

The table lists this clone with a count of one. The genes are TRBV11-2 and TRBJ1-1; D may be TRBD1 (6 bases). V lost 6 bases and J 0 bases, leaving 17 bases between the germline ends. CDR3 length: 16 residues. Germline CDR1 is SGHAT and CDR2 is FQNNGV. CDR3 region: CASRLRRGSLNTEAFF. The DNA of the CDR3 is TGTGCCAGCAGACTCAGAAGGGGGTCTCTGAACACTGAAGCTTTCTTT.

V gene TRBV7-9 combines with J gene TRBJ1-5; D remains ambiguous. CDR1 is SEHNR and CDR2 is FQNEAQ in the germline V gene (reference sequence). This CDR3 contains 13 residues. The germline V and J ends were trimmed by 5 bases and 3 bases, with 8 bases remaining between them. CDR3 bases: TGTGCCAGCAGCCCGGGAATCAATCAGCCCCAGCATTTT. This gives the protein CASSPGINQPQHF.

The chain joins TRBV6-5 to TRBJ2-7; the D gene is possibly TRBD2 (5 bases). This CDR3 region has 14 residues. Germline CDR1 reads MNHEY; CDR2 reads SVGAGI. V was shortened by 10 bases and J by 7 bases, with 23 bases between the two germline ends. CDR3 amino acids: CATSNGGGREEQYF. The CDR3 DNA sequence: TGTGCCACATCGAATGGAGGTGGCCGCGAGGAGCAGTACTTC.

V is TRBV19 and J is TRBJ1-2; TRBD1 is a possible D gene (5 bases). Trimming took off 7 bases at V and 8 bases at J, with 20 bases between the two ends. The CDR3 spans 14 residues. The germline V gene has CDR1 LNHDA and CDR2 SQIVND (reference sequence). In DNA, the CDR3 is TGTGCCAGTACCCTGATCGGGGGGAACGGCGGCTACACCTTC. Translation: CASTLIGGNGGYTF. Full variable domain (missing parts from reference TRBV19 and TRBJ1-2): DGGITQSPKYLFRKEGQNVTLSCEQNLNHDAMYWYRQDPGQGLRLIYYSQIVNDFQKGDIAEGYSVSREKKESFPLTVTSAQKNPTAFYLCASTLIGGNGGYTFGSGTRLTVV.

V is TRBV25-1 and J is TRBJ1-5; a weak D match, TRBD1 (5 bases). The germline V gene has CDR1 MGHDK and CDR2 SYGVNS. The CDR3 runs 14 residues. The V gene lost 2 bases and the J gene lost 7 bases, with 12 bases spanning the gap. CDR3 amino acids: CASSESREGQPQHF. In DNA, the CDR3 is TGTGCCAGCAGTGAAAGCAGGGAGGGCCAGCCCCAGCATTTT.

The rearrangement uses TRBV7-2 and TRBJ1-6; tentatively, D is TRBD1 (6 bases). V lost 2 bases and J 7 bases, leaving 18 bases between the germline ends. There are 17 residues in the CDR3. Per the germline V gene, CDR1 is SGHTA and CDR2 is FQGNSA. In nucleotides, the CDR3 is TGTGCCAGCAGCTTAACCCTCTGGACAGACCGAAATTCACCCCTCCACTTT. It yields the protein CASSLTLWTDRNSPLHF.

The chain couples TRBV27 to TRBJ2-2, with D maybe TRBD2 (6 bases). Germline V gene lookup returns CDR1 MNHEY and CDR2 SMNVEV (reference sequence). Trimming left V 3 bases short and J 7 bases short, with 6 bases between. This CDR3 comprises 12 residues. DNA for the CDR3: TGTGCCAGCAGTTTCGGGGGCGGGGAGCTGTTTTTT. Translation: CASSFGGGELFF.

J is TRBJ1-2 and V is TRBV2, with D perhaps TRBD1 (5 bases). The CDR3 covers 16 residues. V was trimmed by 1 base and J by 3 bases, leaving 15 bases between them. CDR1 is SNHLY and CDR2 is FYNNEI in the germline V gene. The CDR3 loop reads CASSEEGRGFYYGYTF. The CDR3 DNA reads TGTGCCAGCAGTGAAGAGGGGCGGGGTTTTTACTATGGCTACACCTTC.

The rearrangement uses TRBV29-1 and TRBJ2-1, with TRBD1 matching 7 bases. V trimming: 2 bases; J trimming: 4 bases; junction bases outside the gene matches: 5. Germline V gives CDR1 SQVTM, CDR2 ANQGSEA. CDR3 size: 14 residues. This CDR3 reads CSVEHRGTYNEQFF. The CDR3 region has the DNA TGCAGCGTTGAACACAGGGGAACTTACAATGAGCAGTTCTTC.

The chain recombines TRBV2 with TRBJ1-5, with TRBD1 matching over 8 bases. Germline CDR1 reads SNHLY; CDR2 reads FYNNEI. The length of the CDR3 is 13 residues. With 7 bases clipped from V and 5 bases from J, the junction kept 4 bases outside the gene matches. This CDR3 reads CASTGQGYQPQHF. CDR3 nucleotide sequence: TGTGCCAGCACCGGACAGGGTTATCAGCCCCAGCATTTT.

The V call is TRBV2, the J call TRBJ2-3; tentative D call: TRBD2 (5 bases). The CDR3 sequence is 11 residues long. Trimming removed 5 bases at V and 8 bases at J, with 8 bases between. Per germline, CDR1 SNHLY and CDR2 FYNNEI. The CDR3 sequence: CASSRAGTQYF. The CDR3 nucleotides are TGTGCCAGCAGTCGGGCGGGTACGCAGTATTTT.

This clone has only a few counts. V is TRBV7-6 and J is TRBJ1-1, with TRBD1 as a possible D gene (5 bases). Germline loops: CDR1 SGHVS, CDR2 FNYEAQ. Trimming removed 5 bases at V and 8 bases at J, with 24 bases between. This CDR3 has 16 residues. CDR3 nucleotide sequence: TGTGCCAGCAGCCAAAGAACCGGGACCCTGGAGGGGGAAGCTTTCTTT. This translates into CASSQRTGTLEGEAFF.

V gene TRBV7-9 combines with J gene TRBJ2-1; possibly TRBD2 for D (5 bases). Germline CDR1 is SEHNR and CDR2 is FQNEAQ (reference sequence). This CDR3 has 16 amino acids. V gave up 5 bases and J gave up 6 bases, with 20 bases separating them. The CDR3 DNA sequence: TGTGCCAGCAGCGGGCGGGCTCTGGTTGTATTCAATGAGCAGTTCTTC. Amino acid sequence: CASSGRALVVFNEQFF.

The rearrangement uses TRBV6-6 and TRBJ1-1; D ambiguous. Germline V CDR1 and CDR2: MNHNY, SVGAGI (reference sequence). The CDR3 runs 13 residues. V was shortened by 7 bases and J by 7 bases, with 16 bases between the two germline ends. The CDR3 DNA follows: TGTGCCAGCACAGGACCGCAGGCGGGTGAAGCTTTCTTT. Its protein is CASTGPQAGEAFF.

The J gene is TRBJ1-2, the V gene TRBV6-5, with no clear D. This CDR3 is built from 12 residues. Trimming took off 2 bases at V and 8 bases at J, with 9 bases between the two ends. The germline V gene encodes CDR1 MNHEY and CDR2 SVGAGI. CDR3 in DNA: TGTGCCAGCAGTTACGCCAGAGGAGGCTACACCTTC. The encoded protein is CASSYARGGYTF.

This rearrangement joins TRBV5-1 to TRBJ1-2; D gene ambiguous. The V end lost 7 bases, the J end lost 4 bases, and 11 bases lay between the germline ends. This CDR3 region has 12 residues. Germline CDR1 and CDR2: SGHRS and YFSETQ. This chain's CDR3 is CASHQESYGYTF. The CDR3 DNA reads TGCGCCAGCCATCAGGAAAGCTATGGCTACACCTTC.

The chain has TRBV10-3 and TRBJ2-7, with a possible D match to TRBD1 (6 bases). Trimming shortened V by 2 bases and J by 5 bases, and 10 bases separated the two germline ends. Germline V lookup: CDR1 ENHRY, CDR2 SYGVKD. This CDR3 has 13 residues. This CDR3 is CAISEARGNEQYF. The CDR3 DNA follows: TGTGCCATCAGTGAGGCCAGGGGAAACGAGCAGTACTTC.

The rearrangement links TRBV6-5 to TRBJ2-5; no reliable D call. CDR1 and CDR2 from the germline V gene are MNHEY and SVGAGI. With 2 bases removed from V and 4 bases from J, the gap between germline ends came to 8 bases. The CDR3 loop spans 13 amino acids. The CDR3 here is CASSYVGTETQYF. In DNA form, the CDR3 reads TGTGCCAGCAGTTACGTGGGCACAGAGACCCAGTACTTC.

This chain connects TRBV7-2 to TRBJ1-2, with a tentative D call TRBD1 (6 bases). The length of the CDR3 is 14 residues. V lost 5 bases to trimming and J lost 4 bases, with 14 bases between them. Germline CDR1 and CDR2: SGHTA and FQGNSA. Here the CDR3 DNA reads TGTGCCAGCAGCCGGGGAGGGGGAAGCTATGGCTACACCTTC. It specifies CASSRGGGSYGYTF.

The V and J genes are TRBV9 and TRBJ2-1; a weak D match, TRBD2 (5 bases). The CDR3 has 15 residues. CDR1 and CDR2 (germline): SGDLS, YYNGEE. Trimming removed 2 bases at V and 0 bases at J, with 9 bases between. As DNA, the CDR3 is TGTGCCAGCAGCGTGACTACCAGCTCCTACAATGAGCAGTTCTTC. The encoded protein is CASSVTTSSYNEQFF.

There are a few counts of this clone. This chain links TRBV6-6 with TRBJ1-1; 9 bases fit TRBD1. Trimming cost V 7 bases and J 2 bases; bases outside gene matches: 8. CDR1 and CDR2 from the germline V gene are MNHNY and SVGAGI (reference sequence). The CDR3 spans 15 residues. The CDR3 sequence: CASTNSGQGNTEAFF. CDR3 nucleotides: TGTGCCAGCACCAACTCGGGACAGGGAAACACTGAAGCTTTCTTT.

The rearrangement joins TRBV25-1 to TRBJ1-6, with D possibly being TRBD1 (5 bases). CDR1 is MGHDK, CDR2 SYGVNS, per germline. The germline V and J ends were trimmed by 1 base and 10 bases, with 14 bases remaining between them. The CDR3 loop spans 15 amino acids. The CDR3 reads CASSEFVGRGSPLHF. DNA of the CDR3: TGTGCCAGCAGTGAATTCGTGGGAAGGGGATCACCCCTCCACTTT.

The chain combines TRBV15 with TRBJ1-2; the D gene is possibly TRBD1 (6 bases). Germline lookup yields CDR1 LNHNV and CDR2 YYDKDF (reference sequence). The germline V and J ends were trimmed by 3 bases and 4 bases, with 15 bases remaining between them. The CDR3 length is 15 residues. CDR3 DNA sequence: TGTGCCACCAGCAGGGAGACAGGTCTCTTCTATGGCTACACCTTC. This encodes CATSRETGLFYGYTF.

This clone was recorded once. The gene calls are TRBV4-1 and TRBJ2-7; possible D gene TRBD1, 5 bases. This CDR3 comprises 13 residues. V was pared by 1 base and J by 4 bases, with 8 bases between. Germline loops: CDR1 MGHRA, CDR2 YSYEKL. This chain's CDR3 is CASSQVRGYEQYF. CDR3 in DNA: TGCGCCAGCAGCCAAGTAAGGGGATACGAGCAGTACTTC.

This clone was counted a few times. The rearrangement uses TRBV14 and TRBJ2-1; 11 bases line up with TRBD2. V shed 4 bases and J 6 bases; nucleotides not matched to a gene: 11. CDR1 is SGHDN, CDR2 FVKESK, per germline. The CDR3 loop spans 17 amino acids. CDR3 loop: CASSPGGALAGGNEQFF. In nucleotides, the CDR3 is TGTGCCAGCAGCCCCGGAGGGGCGCTAGCGGGAGGCAATGAGCAGTTCTTC.

With regard to this clone: Other nucleotide sequences in the sample specify the same CDR3. This sequence joins TRBV5-1 and TRBJ2-7; 7 nucleotides line up with TRBD2. CDR3 length: 14 residues. J was trimmed by 2 bases and V by 2 bases; bases with no gene match: 4. Germline loops: CDR1 SGHRS, CDR2 YFSETQ. The CDR3 nucleotides are TGCGCCAGCAGCTTCGCGGGGGAACCCTACGAGCAGTACTTC. It translates to CASSFAGEPYEQYF.